What follows are 5 T cell receptor beta chains derived from one specimen sequenced in a study of cytomegalovirus exposure and HLA in healthy donors. PCR amplification relied on 60 Vbeta primers (plus 13 Jbeta primers). Sequenced by immunoSEQ multiplex PCR; TCRdb stores in-frame clones only, minus some. The table records about 140,000 clones, around 82% of them present only once. Sequencing was carried out using PBMCs. The receptors were sampled from a man aged 18 to 29 in good health and CMV-seropositive.

CDR3 bases: TGTGCCAGCAGCGAGAGGCTGGCTAACTATGGCTACACCTTC. Residues: CASSERLANYGYTF. The chain carries TRBV9 and TRBJ1-2; D gene uncertain. Per the germline V gene, CDR1 is SGDLS and CDR2 is YYNGEE. The CDR3 covers 14 residues. With 3 bases removed from V and 0 bases from J, the gap between germline ends came to 9 bases.

The J gene is TRBJ2-7, the V gene TRBV2, with TRBD2 matching 7 bases. J gave up 1 base and V 7 bases, and 4 bases lay outside the gene matches. The CDR3 totals 13 residues. The germline CDR1 and CDR2 sequences are SNHLY and FYNNEI. This CDR3 reads CASKDGRSYEQYF. The CDR3 nucleotides read TGTGCCAGCAAAGACGGGAGGTCCTACGAGCAGTACTTC.

V and J are TRBV19 and TRBJ1-5; D remains ambiguous. The germline gives CDR1 LNHDA, CDR2 SQIVND (reference sequence). Trimming shortened V by 3 bases and J by 4 bases, and 13 bases separated the two germline ends. The CDR3 sequence is 15 residues long. The CDR3 bases are TGTGCCAGTAGTATGTCCGGGGAAGGGAATCAGCCCCAGCATTTT. Protein sequence: CASSMSGEGNQPQHF. Full variable domain (rest looked up from reference TRBV19 and TRBJ1-5): DGGITQSPKYLFRKEGQNVTLSCEQNLNHDAMYWYRQDPGQGLRLIYYSQIVNDFQKGDIAEGYSVSREKKESFPLTVTSAQKNPTAFYLCASSMSGEGNQPQHFGDGTRLSIL.

The rearrangement joins TRBV2 to TRBJ2-1; 13 nucleotides agree with TRBD2. With V trimmed by 6 bases and J by 12 bases, 14 bases remained unmatched. Germline CDR1 reads SNHLY; CDR2 reads FYNNEI. CDR3 length equals 16 residues. The CDR3 reads CASSPGLAGEISLQFF. Written as DNA, the CDR3 is TGTGCCAGCAGCCCAGGACTAGCGGGAGAAATATCGTTGCAGTTCTTC.

The chain combines TRBV10-3 with TRBJ1-1; no clear D. The CDR3 runs to 14 residues. CDR1 is ENHRY, CDR2 SYGVKD, per germline. Trimming stripped 2 bases from V and 3 bases from J, with 10 bases between. CDR3 sequence reads: CAISEGQFYTEAFF. The CDR3 DNA sequence: TGTGCCATCAGTGAGGGGCAGTTCTACACTGAAGCTTTCTTT.